The text below deals with one T cell receptor (beta chain). Original processing notes: It was from reference gene primer amplification that nucleated cell counts were estimated. Assay: immunoSEQ multiplex PCR; the TCRdb copy retains only in-frame clones and omits some. V and J calls and clone size are as listed in that table; D and trimming were resolved from the DNA. The sample has 91,000 or so clones; approximately 90% are singletons. The V end lost 0 bases, the J end lost 4 bases, and 15 bases lay between the germline ends. Germline-derived CDR1 and CDR2 are LGHNT and FRNRAP. The CDR3 loop spans 16 amino acids. These data come from a study of blood T cell repertoires in COVID-19. Across the whole study: Whether acute or convalescent, the COVID-19 samples came from the United States, Italy and Spain. Sources were T cells, B-cell-depleted T cells, or PBMCs; the material itself was cDNA or gDNA.

This chain uses TRBV12-5 with TRBJ2-5, with TRBD1 as a possible D gene (6 bases). Source material: peripheral blood. This TCR was sampled from a woman aged 50 to 60 in a cohort sampled during active COVID-19. In DNA form, the CDR3 reads TGTGCTAGTGGTTTGGTACCTGGGACATTAGTAGAGACCCAGTACTTC. It specifies CASGLVPGTLVETQYF.